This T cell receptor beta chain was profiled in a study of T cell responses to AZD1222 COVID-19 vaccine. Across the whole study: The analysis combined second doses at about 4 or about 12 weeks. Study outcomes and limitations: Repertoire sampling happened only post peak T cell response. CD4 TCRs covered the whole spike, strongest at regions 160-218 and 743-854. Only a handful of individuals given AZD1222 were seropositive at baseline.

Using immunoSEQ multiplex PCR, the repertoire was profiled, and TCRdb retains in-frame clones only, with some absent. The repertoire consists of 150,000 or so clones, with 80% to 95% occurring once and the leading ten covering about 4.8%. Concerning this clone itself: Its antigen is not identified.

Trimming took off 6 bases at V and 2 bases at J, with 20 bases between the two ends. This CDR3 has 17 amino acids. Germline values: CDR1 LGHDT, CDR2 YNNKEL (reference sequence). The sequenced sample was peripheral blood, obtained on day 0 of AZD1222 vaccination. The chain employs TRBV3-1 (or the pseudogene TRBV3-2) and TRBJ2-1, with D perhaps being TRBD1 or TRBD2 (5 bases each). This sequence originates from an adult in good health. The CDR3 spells CASRPGQGSPPYNEQFF. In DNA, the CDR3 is TGTGCCAGCAGGCCGGGGCAGGGAAGCCCTCCCTACAATGAGCAGTTCTTC.